This T cell receptor (beta chain) derives from a study of cytomegalovirus exposure and HLA in healthy donors. A remark on this clone: Its antigen is unknown.

60 Vbeta and 13 Jbeta primers were used in PCR. Profiled with immunoSEQ multiplex PCR; TCRdb holds only in-frame clones, not every one. The sample records around 130,000 clones, 70% to 90% being singletons. Study results and caveats: Using a false discovery rate of 0.05, a later analysis showed that some 16,000 TCR beta sequences were associated with HLA alleles. HLA-A and HLA-B allele assignments for most subjects were reportedly predicted accurately using TCR beta sequences.

V gave up 5 bases and J gave up 7 bases; unmatched junction bases: 2. Germline loops: CDR1 KGHSH, CDR2 LQKENI. This CDR3 spans 12 amino acids. The TCR comes from a boy aged 5-17 years in good health and CMV-seronegative. The genes are TRBV18 and TRBJ1-2, with 9 bases aligning to TRBD1. Sequencing used PBMCs. The DNA of the CDR3 is TGTGCCAGCTCAAGGGACAGGGCTGGCTACACCTTC. Amino acid sequence: CASSRDRAGYTF.